The sequence of this T cell receptor (beta chain) was determined in a study of T cells after yellow fever vaccination. Study results and caveats: Re-detected after boosting: most primary clones, more than 95% of CD4 and about 89% of CD8. FACS-sorted repertoires might harbor abundant contaminating clonotypes from the bulk population. CD4 and CD8 compartments shared a small share of clonotypes.

It was through 5'RACE template switching that TCR cDNA was made, with a universal primer site and UMIs added. TCRdb reanalysed the 5' RACE reads using MiXCR and keeps one entry per CDR3 protein. The sample holds a few hundred thousand distinct CDR3 sequences, under 15% seen once. This clonotype was seen more than once but under ten times. What it recognizes is unknown. The CDR3 loop spans 14 amino acids. CDR1 and CDR2 from the germline V gene are DFQATT and SNEGSKA (reference sequence). V lost 3 bases and J 6 bases, leaving 14 bases between the germline ends. The sequence came from a man aged 18-30 years who received the YFV17D yellow fever vaccine. The J gene is TRBJ1-4, the V gene TRBV20-1; D is possibly TRBD1 (6 bases). Sequenced material: CD4+ T cells sorted from PBMCs, taken 15 days after the yellow fever booster vaccination. CDR3 coding DNA: TGCAGTGCTAGGGCCCGAGGGGGTGATGAAAAACTGTTTTTT. It codes for CSARARGGDEKLFF.